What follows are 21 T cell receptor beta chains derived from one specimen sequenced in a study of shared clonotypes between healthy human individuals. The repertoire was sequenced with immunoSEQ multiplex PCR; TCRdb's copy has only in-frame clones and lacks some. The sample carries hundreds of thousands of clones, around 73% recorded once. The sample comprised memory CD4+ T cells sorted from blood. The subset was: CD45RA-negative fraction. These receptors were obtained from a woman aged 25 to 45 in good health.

CDR3 nucleotides: TGTGCCAGCAGCAGTGGGGACAAGGGCTGGGATGAGCAGTTCTTC. Translating gives CASSSGDKGWDEQFF. The V and J genes are TRBV6-6 and TRBJ2-1, with D maybe TRBD1 (6 bases). The V and J ends lost 6 bases and 8 bases respectively, with 20 bases between them. This CDR3 spans 15 amino acids. Germline V gene sequence: CDR1 MNHNY, CDR2 SVGAGI (reference sequence).

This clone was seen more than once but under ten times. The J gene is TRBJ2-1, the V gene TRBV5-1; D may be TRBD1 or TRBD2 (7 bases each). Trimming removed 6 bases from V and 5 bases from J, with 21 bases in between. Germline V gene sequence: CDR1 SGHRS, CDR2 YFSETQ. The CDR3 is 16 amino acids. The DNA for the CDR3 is TGCGCCAGCATGACTTTTAAGGGAGGGGGCCACAATGAGCAGTTCTTC. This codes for CASMTFKGGGHNEQFF.

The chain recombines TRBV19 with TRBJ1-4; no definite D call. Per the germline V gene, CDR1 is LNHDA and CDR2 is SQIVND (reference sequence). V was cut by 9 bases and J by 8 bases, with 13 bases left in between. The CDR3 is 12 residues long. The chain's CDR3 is CASNRAEEKLFF. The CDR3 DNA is TGTGCCAGCAACCGGGCGGAGGAAAAACTGTTTTTT.

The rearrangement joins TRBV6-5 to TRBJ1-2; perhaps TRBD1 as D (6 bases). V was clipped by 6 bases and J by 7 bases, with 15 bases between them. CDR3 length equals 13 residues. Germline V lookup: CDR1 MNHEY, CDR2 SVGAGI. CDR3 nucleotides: TGTGCCAGCAGAACAGGGTATTACGCTGGCTACACCTTC. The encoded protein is CASRTGYYAGYTF.

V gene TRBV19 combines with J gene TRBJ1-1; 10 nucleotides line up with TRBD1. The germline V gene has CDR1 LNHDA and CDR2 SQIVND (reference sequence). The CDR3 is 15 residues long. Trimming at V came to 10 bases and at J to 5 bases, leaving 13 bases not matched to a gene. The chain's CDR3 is CATSARGQGLTEAFF. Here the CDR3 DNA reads TGTGCCACGTCGGCCCGGGGACAGGGGTTGACTGAAGCTTTCTTT.

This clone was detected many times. This chain's CDR3 is CASSLARGFDYEQYF. The CDR3 bases are TGTGCCAGCAGCTTAGCCAGGGGTTTTGACTACGAGCAGTACTTC. This rearrangement joins TRBV11-2 to TRBJ2-7, with a weak D call TRBD1 (6 bases). Trimming left V 1 base short and J 3 bases short, with 13 bases between. The CDR3 runs 15 residues. CDR1 is SGHAT and CDR2 is FQNNGV in the germline V gene.

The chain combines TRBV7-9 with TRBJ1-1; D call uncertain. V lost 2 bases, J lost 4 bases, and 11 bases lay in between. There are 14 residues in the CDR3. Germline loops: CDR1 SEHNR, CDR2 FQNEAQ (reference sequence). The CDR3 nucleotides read TGTGCCAGCAGCTTATCGGCGGCCCGCACTGAAGCTTTCTTT. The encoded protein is CASSLSAARTEAFF.

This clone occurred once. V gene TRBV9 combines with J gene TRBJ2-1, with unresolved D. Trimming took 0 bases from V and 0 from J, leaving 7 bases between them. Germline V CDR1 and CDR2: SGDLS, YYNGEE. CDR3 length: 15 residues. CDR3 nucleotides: TGTGCCAGCAGCGTAGCCAGTATCTCCTACAATGAGCAGTTCTTC. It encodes CASSVASISYNEQFF.

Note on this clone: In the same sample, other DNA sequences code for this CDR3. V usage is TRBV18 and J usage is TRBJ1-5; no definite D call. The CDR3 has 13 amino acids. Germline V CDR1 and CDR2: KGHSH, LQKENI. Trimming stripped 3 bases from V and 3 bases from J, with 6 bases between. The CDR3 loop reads CASSPADNQPQHF. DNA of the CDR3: TGTGCCAGCTCACCGGCAGACAATCAGCCCCAGCATTTT.

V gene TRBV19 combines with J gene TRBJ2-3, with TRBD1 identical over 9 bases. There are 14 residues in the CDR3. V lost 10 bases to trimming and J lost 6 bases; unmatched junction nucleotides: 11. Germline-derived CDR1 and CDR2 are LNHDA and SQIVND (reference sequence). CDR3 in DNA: TGTGCCACCCGATTACAGGGGGCGCGGGATACGCAGTATTTT. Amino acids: CATRLQGARDTQYF.

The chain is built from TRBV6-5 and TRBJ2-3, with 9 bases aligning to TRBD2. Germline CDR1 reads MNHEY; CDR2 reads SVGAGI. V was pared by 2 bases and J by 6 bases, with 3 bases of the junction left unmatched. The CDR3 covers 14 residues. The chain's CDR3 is CASSYRLAGDTQYF. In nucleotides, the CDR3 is TGTGCCAGCAGTTACCGGCTAGCGGGGGATACGCAGTATTTT.

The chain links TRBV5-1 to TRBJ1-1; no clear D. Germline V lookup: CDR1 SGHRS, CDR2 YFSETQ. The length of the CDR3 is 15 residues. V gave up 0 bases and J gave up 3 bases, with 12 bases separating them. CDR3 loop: CASSLAGQDYTEAFF. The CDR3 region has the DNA TGCGCCAGCAGCTTGGCTGGGCAAGATTACACTGAAGCTTTCTTT.

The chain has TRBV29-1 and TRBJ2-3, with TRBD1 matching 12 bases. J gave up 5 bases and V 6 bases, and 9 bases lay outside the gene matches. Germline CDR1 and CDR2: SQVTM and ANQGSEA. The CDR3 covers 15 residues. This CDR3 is CSVRPGQGAQDTQYF. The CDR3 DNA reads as TGCAGCGTGCGACCGGGACAGGGGGCGCAAGATACGCAGTATTTT.

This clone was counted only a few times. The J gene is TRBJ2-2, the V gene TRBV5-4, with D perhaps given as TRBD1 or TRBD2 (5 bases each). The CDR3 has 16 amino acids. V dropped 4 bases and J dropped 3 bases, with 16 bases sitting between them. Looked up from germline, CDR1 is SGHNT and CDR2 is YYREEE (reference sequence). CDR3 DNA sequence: TGTGCCAGCAGCCAACCTGAGGGGCTATACACCGGGGAGCTGTTTTTT. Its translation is CASSQPEGLYTGELFF.

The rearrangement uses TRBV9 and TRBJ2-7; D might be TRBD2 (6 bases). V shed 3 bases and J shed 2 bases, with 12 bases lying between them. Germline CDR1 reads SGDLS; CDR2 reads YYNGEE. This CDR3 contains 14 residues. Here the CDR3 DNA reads TGTGCCAGCAGCGGTAGCGGTTTTACCTACGAGCAGTACTTC. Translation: CASSGSGFTYEQYF.

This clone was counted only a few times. CDR3 amino acids: CASVLDSGTVNTGELFF. CDR3 DNA: TGTGCCAGCGTGCTGGATTCCGGGACAGTGAACACCGGGGAGCTGTTTTTT. The gene calls are TRBV2 and TRBJ2-2; 7 positions match TRBD1. The CDR3 sequence is 17 residues long. V lost 8 bases, J lost 1 base, and 13 bases stayed unmatched. Germline CDR1 SNHLY, CDR2 FYNNEI.

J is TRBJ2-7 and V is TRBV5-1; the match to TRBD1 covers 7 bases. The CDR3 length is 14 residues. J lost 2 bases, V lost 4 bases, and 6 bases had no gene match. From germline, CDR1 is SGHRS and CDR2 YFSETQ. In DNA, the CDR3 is TGCGCCAGCAGCACCGGGACAGAAGCCTACGAGCAGTACTTC. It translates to CASSTGTEAYEQYF.

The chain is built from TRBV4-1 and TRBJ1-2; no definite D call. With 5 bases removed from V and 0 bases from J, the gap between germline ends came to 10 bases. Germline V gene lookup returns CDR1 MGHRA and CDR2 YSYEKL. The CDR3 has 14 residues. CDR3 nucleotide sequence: TGCGCCAGCAGCTTTGGACGGACTAACTATGGCTACACCTTC. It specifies CASSFGRTNYGYTF.

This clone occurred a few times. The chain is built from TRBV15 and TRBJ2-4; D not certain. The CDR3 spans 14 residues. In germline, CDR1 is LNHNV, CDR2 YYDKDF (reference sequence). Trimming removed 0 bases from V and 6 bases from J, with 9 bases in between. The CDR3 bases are TGTGCCACCAGCAGAGATAAGCTTGGAAACATTCAGTACTTC. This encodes CATSRDKLGNIQYF.

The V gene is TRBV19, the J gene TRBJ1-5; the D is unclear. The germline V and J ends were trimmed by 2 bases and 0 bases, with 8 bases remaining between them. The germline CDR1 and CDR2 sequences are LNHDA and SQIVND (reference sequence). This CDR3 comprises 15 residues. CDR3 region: CASSIIRDSNQPQHF. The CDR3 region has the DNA TGTGCCAGTAGTATAATACGGGATAGCAATCAGCCCCAGCATTTT.

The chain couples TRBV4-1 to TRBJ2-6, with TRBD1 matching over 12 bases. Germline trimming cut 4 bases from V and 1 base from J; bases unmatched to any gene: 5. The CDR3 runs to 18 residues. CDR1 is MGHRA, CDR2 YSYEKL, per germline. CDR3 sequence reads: CASSRPGQGASGANVLTF. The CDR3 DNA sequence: TGCGCCAGCAGCCGACCGGGACAGGGGGCGTCTGGGGCCAACGTCCTGACTTTC.